This T cell receptor (beta chain) was captured in a study of shared clonotypes between healthy human individuals. Produced via immunoSEQ multiplex PCR; TCRdb's table is partial and in-frame only. In the table there are a few hundred thousand clones, more than 95% of which are singletons. Trimming shortened V by 2 bases and J by 2 bases, and 9 bases separated the two germline ends. Germline loops: CDR1 MDHEN, CDR2 SYDVKM. CDR3 length: 14 residues. Input material: naive CD4+ T cells sorted from blood. Specified subset: CD45RA+ positively selected. The V call is TRBV28, the J call TRBJ1-1; no reliable D call. The sequence was obtained from a woman aged 25 to 39 in good health. CDR3 sequence (DNA): TGTGCCAGCAGTTTAGGCAGTCCAAACACTGAAGCTTTCTTT. Amino acids: CASSLGSPNTEAFF.